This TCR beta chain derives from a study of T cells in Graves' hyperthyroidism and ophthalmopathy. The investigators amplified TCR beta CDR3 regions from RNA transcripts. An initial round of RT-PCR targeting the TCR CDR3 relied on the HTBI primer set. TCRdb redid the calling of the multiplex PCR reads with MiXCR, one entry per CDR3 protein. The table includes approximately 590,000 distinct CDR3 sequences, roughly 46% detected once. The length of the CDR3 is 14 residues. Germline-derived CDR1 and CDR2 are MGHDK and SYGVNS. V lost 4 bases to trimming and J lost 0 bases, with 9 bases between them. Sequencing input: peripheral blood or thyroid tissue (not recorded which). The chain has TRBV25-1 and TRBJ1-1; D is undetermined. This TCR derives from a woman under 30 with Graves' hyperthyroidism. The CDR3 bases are TGTGCCAGCAGTGCTTGGGGAATGAACACTGAAGCTTTCTTT. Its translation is CASSAWGMNTEAFF.